The present T cell receptor (beta chain) was sequenced within a study of human T cells and chemical hapten exposure (dated by TCRdb to the early 2020s). Describing the broader study: For sensitization, 2% DPC in acetone was applied to a 2 cm by 2 cm area of upper inner arm skin. Libraries were pooled for sequencing, and variation in per-sample TCR yields was attributed mainly to small differences in library volumes within the pool. Throughout the roughly 25-week study period, patients were also given weekly therapeutic DPC doses on the scalp. Blood samples were taken from patients before sensitization (week 0) and then at 2, 6 and about 24 weeks after DPC sensitization. Patch testing was performed on the upper back with Finn chambers containing 0.01% DPC, and the patch tests were scored after 6 days according to International Contact Dermatitis Research Group standards. This study followed changes in the peripheral blood TCR repertoire in vivo during primary and secondary sensitization of alopecia patients to the hapten diphenylcyclopropenone (DPC). About 28 alopecia patients gave blood for TCR sequencing at one to four time points (pre-sensitization, 2, 6 and 24 weeks). The mostly female patient cohort included alopecia areata with under or over 50% scalp involvement, alopecia totalis and alopecia universalis.

What the authors observed across the whole study: Significantly more large CDR3 similarity clusters were formed by expanded TCRs than by pre-sensitization or healthy control sets, consistent with antigen-driven responses. Repeated subsampling changed both the strength of the expansion versus patch-test correlation and the threshold at which the correlation became significant. All patients had alopecia, a presumed autoimmune disease, so their immune response might differ from that of healthy individuals. DPC sensitization did not change how many TCRs were above 1 in 1000 frequency, and no evidence was found of alterations in global repertoire structure. Patch test score correlated positively with the number of PT1 expanded TCRs, reaching significance at thresholds 8, 16 and 32 but not at 4.

Measured from the cysteine to the phenylalanine, the CDR3 is 15 residues long. The retained sequence is limited to the CDR3, 45 bases, with the frame set at the first base. V ends up 2 bases short and J 5 bases short, with an unmatched junction base count of 7. CDR1 MNHNS and CDR2 SASEGT are derived from the germline V gene. The time point label of this sample denotes: patch test 2, 6 weeks after DPC sensitization. The treatment or condition tag for this specimen amounts to: therapeutic diphenylcyclopropenone sensitization with weekly scalp DPC. Blood at each patch-test visit was drawn before the patch test was applied. To be eligible, patients had to be aged 18 to 70, diagnosed with alopecia and judged suitable for DPC therapy, while pregnant patients were excluded. Unfractionated whole blood was collected in Tempus Blood RNA tubes, and total RNA was extracted from that blood. Worth noting for this clonotype: Which antigen it targets is not known. Base qualities are not recorded, but no much larger clone differs from it by a single base.

The library was generated by RACE. Data came from a NextSeq 500. During library preparation, unique molecular identifiers were attached to individual cDNA molecules so that TCRs could be counted in a quantitative, reproducible way. Both TCR alpha and TCR beta chains were sequenced from each blood RNA sample. In the original analysis: A median of around 100,000 TCRs per sample was observed, with a range of about 20,000 to 690,600. V, J and CDR3 annotation of the TCR reads was carried out using the Decombinator software suite. To make PS versus PT1 abundance plots, every sample was subsampled to the same number of TCRs (28,000). Expanded TCRs were defined as absent before sensitization and observed at least eight times at the 2-week time point. TCRdb passed the public sequencing reads through fastp at Q25 and MiXCR, retaining productive beta sequences. Rows merge per CDR3 protein into single entries with the most common DNA and genes. TCRdb's processing, not the authors' own work, is the source of the V and J calls. The sample table shows approximately 90,000 distinct CDR3 sequences, and 9.5% to 11% are seen once. The ten largest account for roughly 2.3% of the sample.

The specimen comprised whole blood, sampled in connection with sensitization to the hapten diphenylcyclopropenone (DPC). Recombination joined TRBV6-1 with TRBJ2-5; a stretch of 8 junction bases matches TRBD2. The source is a middle-aged man with alopecia areata. Some clones in this sample may be carry-over from other donors' samples. The CDR3 region has the sequence CASSELDGRGETQYF. The DNA is TGTGCCAGCAGTGAATTGGACGGGAGGGGGGAGACCCAGTACTTC.